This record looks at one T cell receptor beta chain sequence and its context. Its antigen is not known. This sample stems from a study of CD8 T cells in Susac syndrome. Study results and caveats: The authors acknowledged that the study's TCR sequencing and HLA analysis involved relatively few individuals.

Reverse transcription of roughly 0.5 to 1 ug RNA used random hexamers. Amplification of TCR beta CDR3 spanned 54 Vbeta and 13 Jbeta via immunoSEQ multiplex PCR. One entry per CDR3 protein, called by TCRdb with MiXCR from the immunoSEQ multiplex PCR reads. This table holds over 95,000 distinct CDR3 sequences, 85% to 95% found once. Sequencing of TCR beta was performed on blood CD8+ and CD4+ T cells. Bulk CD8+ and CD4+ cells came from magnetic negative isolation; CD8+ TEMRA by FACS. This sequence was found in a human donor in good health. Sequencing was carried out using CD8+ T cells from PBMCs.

DNA for the CDR3: TGTGCCAGCAGCCCTGAGGACAGGGGGCTGAGAGGCTACACCTTC. Translating gives CASSPEDRGLRGYTF. The rearrangement uses TRBV14 and TRBJ1-2, with 11 bases that match TRBD1. The CDR3 is 15 residues long. With V trimmed by 4 bases and J by 8 bases, 9 bases remained unmatched. CDR1 is SGHDN, CDR2 FVKESK, per germline.